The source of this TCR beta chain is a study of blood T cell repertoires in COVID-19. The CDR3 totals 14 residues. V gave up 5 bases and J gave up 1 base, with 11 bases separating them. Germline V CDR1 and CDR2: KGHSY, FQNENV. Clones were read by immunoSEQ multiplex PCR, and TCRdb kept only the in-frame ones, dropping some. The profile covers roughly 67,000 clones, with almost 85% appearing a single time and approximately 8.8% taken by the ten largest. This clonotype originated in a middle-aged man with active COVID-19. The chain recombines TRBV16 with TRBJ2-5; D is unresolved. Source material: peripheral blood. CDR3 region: CASSASPGQETQYF. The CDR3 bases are TGTGCCAGCAGCGCGAGCCCCGGCCAAGAGACCCAGTACTTC.